One sample yielded the 2 T cell receptor beta chains listed below, sequenced in a study of cytomegalovirus exposure and HLA in healthy donors. The primer mix had 60 Vbeta and 13 Jbeta primers. Clones were read by immunoSEQ multiplex PCR, and TCRdb kept only the in-frame ones, dropping some. The sample has about 160,000 clones, approximately 80% seen once. The sequenced sample was PBMCs. All receptors derive from a female donor in good health and CMV-seronegative.

The rearrangement joins TRBV5-1 to TRBJ2-1; D is unclear. The CDR3 spans 16 residues. Germline V lookup: CDR1 SGHRS, CDR2 YFSETQ. V was cut by 0 bases and J by 0 bases, with 10 bases left in between. CDR3 DNA sequence: TGCGCCAGCAGCTTGGCCGGCTCTAGCTCCTACAATGAGCAGTTCTTC. Translating it yields CASSLAGSSSYNEQFF.

The gene calls are TRBV4-3 and TRBJ2-3, with 10 bases matching TRBD2. J gave up 0 bases and V 0 bases, and 9 bases lay outside the gene matches. This CDR3 is built from 19 residues. Germline lookup yields CDR1 LGHNA and CDR2 YSLEER. The CDR3 loop reads CASSQEFSGGVRSTDTQYF. The CDR3 DNA follows: TGCGCCAGCAGCCAAGAATTCAGCGGGGGGGTCCGAAGCACAGATACGCAGTATTTT.